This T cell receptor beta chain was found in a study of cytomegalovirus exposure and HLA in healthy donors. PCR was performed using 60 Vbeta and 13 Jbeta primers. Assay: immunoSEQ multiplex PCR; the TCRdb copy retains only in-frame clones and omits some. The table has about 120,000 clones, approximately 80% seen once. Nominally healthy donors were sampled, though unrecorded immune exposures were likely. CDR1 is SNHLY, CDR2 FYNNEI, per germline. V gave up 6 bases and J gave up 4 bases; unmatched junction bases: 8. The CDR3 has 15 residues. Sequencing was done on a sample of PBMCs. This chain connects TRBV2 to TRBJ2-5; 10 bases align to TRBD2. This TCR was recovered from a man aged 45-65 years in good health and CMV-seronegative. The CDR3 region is CASSQERGGIETQYF. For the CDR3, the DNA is TGTGCCAGCAGCCAGGAGCGGGGGGGCATAGAGACCCAGTACTTC. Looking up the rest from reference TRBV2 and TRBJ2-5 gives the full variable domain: EPEVTQTPSHQVTQMGQEVILRCVPISNHLYFYWYRQILGQKVEFLVSFYNNEISEKSEIFDDQFSVERPDGSNFTLKIRSTKLEDSAMYFCASSQERGGIETQYFGPGTRLLVL.